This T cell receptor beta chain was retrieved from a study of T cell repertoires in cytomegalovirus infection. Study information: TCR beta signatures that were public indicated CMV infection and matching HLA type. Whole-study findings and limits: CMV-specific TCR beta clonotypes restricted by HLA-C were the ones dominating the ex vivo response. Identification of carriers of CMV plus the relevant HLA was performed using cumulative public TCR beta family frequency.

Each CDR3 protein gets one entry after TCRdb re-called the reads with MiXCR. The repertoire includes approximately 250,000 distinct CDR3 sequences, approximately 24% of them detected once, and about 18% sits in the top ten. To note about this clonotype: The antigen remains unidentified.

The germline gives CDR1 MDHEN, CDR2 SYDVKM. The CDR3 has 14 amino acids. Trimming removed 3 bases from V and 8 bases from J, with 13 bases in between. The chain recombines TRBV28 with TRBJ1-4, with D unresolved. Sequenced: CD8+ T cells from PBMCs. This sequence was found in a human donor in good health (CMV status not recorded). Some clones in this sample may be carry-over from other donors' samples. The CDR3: CASSFRAVGEKLFF. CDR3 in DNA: TGTGCCAGCAGTTTTCGAGCTGTGGGAGAAAAACTGTTTTTT.